The clone carrying this T cell receptor beta chain has more than one count but fewer than ten. Its specificity is not known. The junction shows a germline mismatch at one end, possibly a read error. The sample originates from a study of cytomegalovirus exposure and HLA in healthy donors. Study observations and caveats: It was reportedly the case that the classifier diagnosed cytomegalovirus status with high specificity and sensitivity. Associated with cytomegalovirus, according to the listing, were 150 to 200 TCR beta chains.

The assay was immunoSEQ multiplex PCR, and TCRdb's table has in-frame clones only and misses some. The sample lists 150,000 to 200,000 clones, about 83% occurring once. Germline V gives CDR1 SNHLY, CDR2 FYNNEI. The CDR3 contains 16 residues. From the approximately 120-subject validation cohort, which was separate from the roughly 670-subject first cohort, the donors were drawn. The origin of this receptor is a woman under 30 in good health and CMV-seronegative. V and J are TRBV2 and TRBJ2-7, with D tentatively TRBD1 (6 bases). Sample: PBMCs. CDR3 sequence reads: CASREDPDRTSNEQYF. The CDR3 DNA is TGTGCCAGCAGGGAAGACCCGGACAGAACAAGTAACGAGCAGTACTTC.